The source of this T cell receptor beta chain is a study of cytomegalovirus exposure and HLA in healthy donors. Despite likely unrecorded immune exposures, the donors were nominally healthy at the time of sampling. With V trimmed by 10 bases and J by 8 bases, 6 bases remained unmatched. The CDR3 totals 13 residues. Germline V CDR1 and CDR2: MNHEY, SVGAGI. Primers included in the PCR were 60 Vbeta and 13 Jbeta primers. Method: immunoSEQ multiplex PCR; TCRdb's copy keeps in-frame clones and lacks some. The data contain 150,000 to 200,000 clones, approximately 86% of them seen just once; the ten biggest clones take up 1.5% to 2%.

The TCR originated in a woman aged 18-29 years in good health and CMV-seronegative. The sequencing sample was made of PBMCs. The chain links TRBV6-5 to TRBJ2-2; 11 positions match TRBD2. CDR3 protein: CATLAGGAGELFF. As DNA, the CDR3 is TGTGCCACTTTAGCGGGAGGGGCAGGGGAGCTGTTTTTT.